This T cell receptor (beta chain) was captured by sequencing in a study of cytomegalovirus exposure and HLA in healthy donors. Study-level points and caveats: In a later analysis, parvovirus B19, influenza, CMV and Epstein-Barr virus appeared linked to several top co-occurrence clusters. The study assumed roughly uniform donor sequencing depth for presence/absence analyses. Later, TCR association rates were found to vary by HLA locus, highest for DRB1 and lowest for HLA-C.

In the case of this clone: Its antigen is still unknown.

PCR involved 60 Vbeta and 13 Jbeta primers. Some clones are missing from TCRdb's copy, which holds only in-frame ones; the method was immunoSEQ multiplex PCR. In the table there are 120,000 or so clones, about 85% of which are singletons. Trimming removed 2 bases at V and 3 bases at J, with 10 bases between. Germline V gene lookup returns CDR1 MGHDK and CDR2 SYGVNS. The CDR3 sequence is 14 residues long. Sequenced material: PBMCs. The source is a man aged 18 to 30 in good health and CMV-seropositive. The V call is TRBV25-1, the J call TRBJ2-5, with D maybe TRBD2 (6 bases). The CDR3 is CASSETGGKETQYF. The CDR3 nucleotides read TGTGCCAGCAGTGAAACGGGCGGGAAAGAGACCCAGTACTTC.